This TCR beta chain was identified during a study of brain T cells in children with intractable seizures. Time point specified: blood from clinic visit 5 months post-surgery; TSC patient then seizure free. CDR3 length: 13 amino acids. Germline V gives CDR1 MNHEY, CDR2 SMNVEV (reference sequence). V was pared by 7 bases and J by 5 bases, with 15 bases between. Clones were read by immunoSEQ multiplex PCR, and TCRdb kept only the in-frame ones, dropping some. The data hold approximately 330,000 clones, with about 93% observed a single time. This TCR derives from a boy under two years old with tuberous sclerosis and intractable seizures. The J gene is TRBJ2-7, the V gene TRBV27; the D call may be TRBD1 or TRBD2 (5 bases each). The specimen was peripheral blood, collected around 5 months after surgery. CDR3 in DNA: TGTGCCAGCACCCTCCGGCAGGGACACGAGCAGTACTTC. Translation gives CASTLRQGHEQYF.